This T cell receptor beta chain was sequenced for a study of beta chain features in type 1 diabetes. Looking at the study overall: Cell yields, gender and age were comparable in patients and healthy donors. Study findings and constraints: The study found moderately but significantly shorter TCRB CDR3s in all four CD4+ subsets of Type 1 diabetes patients. There were fewer insertions and more deletions at the VDJ junctions of type 1 diabetes patients. With patients and controls alike, PCR might favor shorter templates to an equal degree.

The authors reverse transcribed all of the isolated RNA, so sequencing captured expressed TCRB transcripts. TCRdb keeps only in-frame clones here, not all; method: immunoSEQ multiplex PCR. The data show about 280,000 clones, with over 12% seen just once and roughly 0.015% held by the top ten. CD45RO/CCR7/CD25/CD127/CD95/CD27 sorting isolated CD4+ naive, central memory, regulatory and stem cell-like memory cells. Comment on this clone: Its specificity is unknown.

The CDR3 has 16 amino acids. Per germline, CDR1 MDHEN and CDR2 SYDVKM. The V end was cut by 5 bases, the J end by 2 bases, with 19 bases between. This receptor was identified in a man in his late teens or twenties with type 1 diabetes. The specimen was naive CD4+ T cells from blood. The V call is TRBV28, the J call TRBJ2-7; D might be TRBD1 (5 bases). The CDR3 coding sequence is TGTGCCAGCAGTCGACCCCGGACAACTTCTGCCTACGAGCAGTACTTC. Protein sequence: CASSRPRTTSAYEQYF.